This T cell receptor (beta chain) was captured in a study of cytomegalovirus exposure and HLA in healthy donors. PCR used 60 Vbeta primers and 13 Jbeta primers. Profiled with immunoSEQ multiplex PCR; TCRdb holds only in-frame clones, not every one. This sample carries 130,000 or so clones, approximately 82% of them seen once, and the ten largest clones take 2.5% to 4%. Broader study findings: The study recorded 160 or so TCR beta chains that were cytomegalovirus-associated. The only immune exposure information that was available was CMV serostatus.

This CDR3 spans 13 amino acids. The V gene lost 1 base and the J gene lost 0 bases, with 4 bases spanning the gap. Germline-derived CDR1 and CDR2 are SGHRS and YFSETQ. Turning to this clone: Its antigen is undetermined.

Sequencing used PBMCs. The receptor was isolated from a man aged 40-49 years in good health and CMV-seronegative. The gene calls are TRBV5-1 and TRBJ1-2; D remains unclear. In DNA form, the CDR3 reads TGCGCCAGCAGCTTGTCATCTAACTATGGCTACACCTTC. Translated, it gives CASSLSSNYGYTF.